This T cell receptor beta chain was profiled in a study of T cell repertoires in cytomegalovirus infection. Across the study: CMV epitopes, recently identified HLA-C-restricted and well-studied HLA-B-restricted, were used. Indicated by public TCR beta signatures were CMV infection and matching HLA type. Study-wide results and caveats: Cumulative frequency (of public TCR beta family members) identified carriers of CMV plus the relevant HLA. Ex vivo, HLA-C-restricted CMV-specific TCR beta clonotypes prevailed over the rest of the response.

TCRdb independently ran MiXCR on the reads; one entry per CDR3 protein. Of 250,000 to 300,000 distinct CDR3 sequences listed, less than 25% are singletons. There are a few counts of this clonotype. Antigen: not known. Sequences were derived from cultured PBMCs, sampled from culture after CMV antigen stimulation. The clonotype originates from a human donor in good health (CMV status not recorded). Some clones in this sample may be carry-over from other donors' samples.

The DNA of the CDR3 is TGTGCCAGCAGTCCGGGCAGGGTTGCCCTCAATGAGCAGTTCTTC. Translation gives CASSPGRVALNEQFF. The rearrangement joins TRBV7-2 to TRBJ2-1; D might be TRBD1 (5 bases). V shed 6 bases and J shed 6 bases, with 18 bases lying between them. The CDR3 covers 15 residues. Germline assignment: CDR1 SGHTA and CDR2 FQGNSA.